A selection of T cell receptor beta chains follows, all from one sample in a study of cytomegalovirus exposure and HLA in healthy donors. Some clones are missing from TCRdb's copy, which holds only in-frame ones; the method was immunoSEQ multiplex PCR. This sample has some 150,000 clones, with roughly 85% found just once. Sequencing was carried out using PBMCs. Receptors originate from a man aged 35-49 years in good health and CMV-seronegative. Each CDR3 is given without its conserved first and last residue. Rows give clone size only sometimes, using once, few, many, or a class for an expanded clone.

CDR3aa,abundance,j_gene,v_gene
ASSPGDGPGIYGYT,NA,TRBJ1-2,TRBV18
ASSLGEGRLF,NA,TRBJ2-1,TRBV28
ASSPLSGQSYEQY,NA,TRBJ2-7,TRBV18
ASNLSRGGETQY,once,TRBJ2-5,TRBV28
ASSSTPTISGVNEQF,NA,TRBJ2-1,TRBV7-7
ASSEIWVSGANGLT,NA,TRBJ2-6,TRBV6-1
ASSIKGQFNQPQH,NA,TRBJ1-5,TRBV19
ASRSQVGANGLT,NA,TRBJ2-6,TRBV5-1
ASSSGQWDSYEQY,NA,TRBJ2-7,TRBV7-9
ASGASGNEQF,NA,TRBJ2-1,TRBV27
ASSTPGQGVNEQF,NA,TRBJ2-1,TRBV5-4
ASRSPGQGVHEQY,NA,TRBJ2-7,TRBV21-1
ASRGGTLYEQY,NA,TRBJ2-7,TRBV19
ASSAYLDTQY,few,TRBJ2-3,TRBV9
ASSQDMSGGSNLYEQY,NA,TRBJ2-7,TRBV4-1
ASSLDTKRYNEQF,NA,TRBJ2-1,TRBV27
ASGSGDTQY,NA,TRBJ2-3,TRBV4-1
ASSLKDRFYGYT,NA,TRBJ1-2,TRBV5-4
ASSGLAHGGEQF,NA,TRBJ2-1,TRBV2
ASGTSGEETQY,NA,TRBJ2-5,TRBV28
ASSLFSGTYEQY,NA,TRBJ2-7,TRBV27
ATSRDKLGPDTQY,NA,TRBJ2-3,TRBV15
ASRYRGRTKNIQY,few,TRBJ2-4,TRBV2
ASSSGTGGLLNEKLF,NA,TRBJ1-4,TRBV5-1
ASSEQNTGELF,few,TRBJ2-2,TRBV18
ASRDDRGAAYEQY,NA,TRBJ2-7,TRBV5-1
ASSLSYGGWNT,once,TRBJ1-2,TRBV28
ATSRGGSATTEAF,NA,TRBJ1-1,TRBV15
ASSLEPGSETQY,NA,TRBJ2-5,TRBV5-8
ATHGSAVTQETQY,NA,TRBJ2-5,TRBV5-6
ASGKAGTGTYEQY,NA,TRBJ2-7,TRBV7-9
ATSPEGGLAGAVTGELF,NA,TRBJ2-2,TRBV15
ASSFSRRQDTDTQY,NA,TRBJ2-3,TRBV6-5
ASSGVRSAQY,few,TRBJ2-3,TRBV27
ASSRSTSGNYEQY,NA,TRBJ2-7,TRBV18
ASSVLAGEQY,NA,TRBJ2-7,TRBV6-1
ASSSTGGESQPQH,NA,TRBJ1-5,TRBV5-1
ASSLNIGGDQPQH,few,TRBJ1-5,TRBV5-1
ASSLARVGSGYT,NA,TRBJ1-2,TRBV5-4
ASSQESGSTQY,NA,TRBJ2-3,TRBV4-3
SVVGFGGLDEQY,NA,TRBJ2-7,TRBV29-1
ASSPRDRATYEQY,NA,TRBJ2-7,TRBV6-6
ASLGGGYEQY,NA,TRBJ2-7,TRBV2
SSSSVVSDRVFSDYGYT,NA,TRBJ1-2,TRBV7-9
ASSYLAGMETQY,NA,TRBJ2-5,TRBV6-5
ASSKDRGEPNQPQH,NA,TRBJ1-5,TRBV19
ASSAVFTGELF,few,TRBJ2-2,TRBV6-5
ASSPSPGQQNEKLF,NA,TRBJ1-4,TRBV5-1
ASSPGLTYEQY,NA,TRBJ2-7,TRBV19
SVGWYRQGAEGIGANVLT,NA,TRBJ2-6,TRBV29-1
ASGPGAYEQY,NA,TRBJ2-7,TRBV12-5
ASSISSGHGSTDTQY,NA,TRBJ2-3,TRBV27
ASSPFLAGGNEQF,NA,TRBJ2-1,TRBV27
ASSRGFGNYNSPLH,NA,TRBJ1-6,TRBV27
ASSRDKMNTEAF,NA,TRBJ1-1,TRBV5-4